The T cell receptor beta chain described here comes from a study of cytomegalovirus exposure and HLA in healthy donors. The study's findings and limits: One cluster of highly shared sequence variants probably arose as a sequencing artifact.

The CDR3 consists of 15 residues. Trimming cost V 9 bases and J 1 base, with 18 bases left between them. In germline, CDR1 is MDHEN, CDR2 SYDVKM. PCR used 60 Vbeta primers and 13 Jbeta primers. Source study methods: As a later analysis found, there were 70 million to 80 million unique TCR beta chains, of which some 10 million were shared. Method: immunoSEQ multiplex PCR; TCRdb's copy keeps in-frame clones and lacks some. V and J calls plus clone size are reproduced from that table; the DNA served to infer D and trimming. The table records about 260,000 clones, around four fifths of them present only once. Note on this clone: Its antigen is currently unknown.

Sequenced input: PBMCs. The sequence was collected from a woman in her thirties or forties in good health and CMV-seropositive. The chain has TRBV28 and TRBJ1-1; TRBD1 might be the D (6 bases). CDR3: CASTTGTASNTEAFF. The DNA for the CDR3 is TGTGCCAGTACCACAGGGACGGCATCGAACACTGAAGCTTTCTTT.